This T cell receptor beta chain stems from a study of PD-1 blockade in classical Hodgkin lymphoma. Looking at the study overall: Patients received nivolumab 3 mg/kg intravenously every 2 weeks.

Broader study findings: Complete responders' diversity at baseline resembled that of newly diagnosed patients. Researchers reported that CD4+ TCR diversity, though not CD8+, rose significantly by C4D1. Factors driving the repertoire differences, possibly disease activity or prior therapy, remain undefined.

TCRdb's copy holds only in-frame clones and misses some; the assay was immunoSEQ multiplex PCR. The table includes about 98,000 clones, roughly 92% detected once. The length of the CDR3 is 14 residues. Germline loops: CDR1 SNHLY, CDR2 FYNNEI. In the case of this clone: Its specificity is unknown. A junction boundary mismatches the germline segment, possibly from a read error.

All the patients suffered relapse after autologous stem cell transplantation, and brentuximab vedotin exposure differed. The TCR was taken from a human donor with classical Hodgkin lymphoma. Sequenced material: peripheral blood mononuclear cells (PBMCs), taken at baseline. The chain recombines TRBV2 with TRBJ2-7, with D possibly matching TRBD2 (6 bases). Here the CDR3 reads CASREAGSSYEQYF. CDR3 in DNA: TGTGCCAGCAGGGAAGCCGGGAGCTCCTACGAGCAGTACTTC.